Each of the 23 T cell receptor beta chains below was sequenced from the same sample in a study of blood T cell repertoires in COVID-19. Method: immunoSEQ multiplex PCR; TCRdb's copy keeps in-frame clones and lacks some. The sample includes 300,000 or so clones, approximately 86% of them seen just once. The specimen sequenced was peripheral blood. Receptors were obtained from a man in his sixties or seventies with acute or convalescent COVID-19.

This clone has a single count. CDR3 residues: CASSQDIGEAYNSPLHF. The CDR3 DNA reads TGCGCCAGCAGCCAAGATATAGGGGAGGCTTATAATTCACCCCTCCACTTT. The rearrangement links TRBV4-3 to TRBJ1-6; maybe TRBD1 (5 bases). The CDR3 sequence is 17 residues long. Germline loops: CDR1 LGHNA, CDR2 YSLEER. V shed 0 bases and J shed 4 bases, with 13 bases lying between them.

CDR3 sequence (DNA): TGCGCCAGCAGCCCGGGACAGCTTGTTGAAAAACTGTTTTTT. Amino acid sequence: CASSPGQLVEKLFF. This sequence joins TRBV4-3 and TRBJ1-4; TRBD1 agrees at 7 bases. With 4 bases clipped from V and 7 bases from J, the junction kept 6 bases outside the gene matches. CDR1 is LGHNA, CDR2 YSLEER, per germline. This CDR3 is 14 amino acids long.

J is TRBJ2-1 and V is TRBV12-3 or TRBV12-4; 10 bases are shared with TRBD2. The junction had 0 bases not matched to a gene; V was cut back by 3 bases and J by 10 bases. The CDR3 covers 12 residues. The DNA of the CDR3 is TGTGCCAGCAGTTTTAGCGGGGGGGAGCAGTTCTTC. It translates to CASSFSGGEQFF.

This clone was recorded only once. J is TRBJ2-6 and V is TRBV2; a possible D gene is TRBD1 (6 bases). Trimming took off 4 bases at V and 2 bases at J, with 15 bases between the two ends. Germline-derived CDR1 and CDR2 are SNHLY and FYNNEI. The CDR3 loop spans 17 amino acids. CDR3 DNA: TGTGCCAGCAGTGGACCGGGACATTCTACTGGGGCCAACGTCCTGACTTTC. It codes for CASSGPGHSTGANVLTF. Looking up the rest from reference TRBV2 and TRBJ2-6 gives the full variable domain: EPEVTQTPSHQVTQMGQEVILRCVPISNHLYFYWYRQILGQKVEFLVSFYNNEISEKSEIFDDQFSVERPDGSNFTLKIRSTKLEDSAMYFCASSGPGHSTGANVLTFGAGSRLTVL.

This clone came up once. The rearrangement uses TRBV3-1 (or the pseudogene TRBV3-2) and TRBJ1-6; no reliable D call. Trimming took off 5 bases at V and 8 bases at J, with 7 bases between the two ends. The length of the CDR3 is 12 residues. The germline gives CDR1 LGHDT, CDR2 YNNKEL (reference sequence). This chain's CDR3 is CASSDADSPLHF. The CDR3 DNA is TGTGCCAGCAGCGACGCGGATTCACCCCTCCACTTT.

The V gene is TRBV28, the J gene TRBJ2-2; D is unclear. This CDR3 is built from 16 residues. Germline V gene sequence: CDR1 MDHEN, CDR2 SYDVKM. V gave up 10 bases and J gave up 2 bases, with 20 bases separating them. Written as DNA, the CDR3 is TGTGCCACCCAGTGGCCCCCCAGGTTAAACACCGGGGAGCTGTTTTTT. Its protein product is CATQWPPRLNTGELFF.

This chain joins TRBV5-1 and TRBJ2-3, with TRBD1 identical over 11 bases. V was pared by 2 bases and J by 4 bases, with 6 bases of the junction left unmatched. Germline V gene lookup returns CDR1 SGHRS and CDR2 YFSETQ. The CDR3 spans 16 residues. The CDR3 spells CASSFTGQGVADTQYF. The CDR3 DNA sequence: TGCGCCAGCAGCTTCACGGGACAGGGGGTTGCAGATACGCAGTATTTT. The full variable domain, in which reference TRBV5-1 and TRBJ2-3 provide the parts outside the CDR3, is KAGVTQTPRYLIKTRGQQVTLSCSPISGHRSVSWYQQTPGQGLQFLFEYFSETQRNKGNFPGRFSGRQFSNSRSEMNVSTLELGDSALYLCASSFTGQGVADTQYFGPGTRLTVL.

V is TRBV4-3 and J is TRBJ2-2; TRBD2 aligns across 10 bases. CDR1 and CDR2 from the germline V gene are LGHNA and YSLEER. The CDR3 is 14 residues long. V gave up 3 bases and J gave up 6 bases; unmatched junction bases: 1. The CDR3 DNA sequence: TGCGCCAGCAGCCAGGGGACTAGCGCCGGGGAGCTGTTTTTT. This gives the protein CASSQGTSAGELFF.

This chain connects TRBV1 to TRBJ2-3; TRBD2, as called in the table, went unchecked against the DNA. TRBV1 is a recognized pseudogene. The CDR3 length is 17 residues. CDR3 loop: CTSSRSAAGLSTDTQYF. The CDR3 coding sequence is TGCACCAGCAGTCGATCCGCAGCTGGACTAAGCACAGATACGCAGTATTTT.

This rearrangement joins TRBV5-1 to TRBJ2-5; tentatively, D is TRBD1 (5 bases). This CDR3 spans 14 amino acids. V lost 4 bases to trimming and J lost 1 base, with 11 bases between them. From germline, CDR1 is SGHRS and CDR2 YFSETQ. The CDR3 spells CASSIRQFQETQYF. The CDR3 DNA sequence: TGCGCCAGCAGCATCCGACAGTTCCAAGAGACCCAGTACTTC.

This clone appeared a few times. The chain has TRBV24-1 and TRBJ2-1; D perhaps matches TRBD1 (5 bases). Trimming stripped 1 base from V and 10 bases from J, with 7 bases between. The CDR3 length is 12 residues. Germline V gene sequence: CDR1 KGHDR, CDR2 SFDVKD. CDR3 in amino acids: CATSDFRQEQFF. The CDR3 coding sequence is TGTGCCACCAGTGATTTTAGACAGGAGCAGTTCTTC.

V gene TRBV5-4 combines with J gene TRBJ2-1, with 16 nucleotides matching TRBD2. CDR3 length: 19 residues. V shed 0 bases and J 7 bases; nucleotides not matched to a gene: 10. Germline CDR1 reads SGHNT; CDR2 reads YYREEE (reference sequence). The CDR3 reads CASSLVFKGLAGGLNEQFF. DNA for the CDR3: TGTGCCAGCAGCTTGGTTTTTAAGGGACTAGCGGGGGGGTTAAATGAGCAGTTCTTC.

The V call is TRBV24-1, the J call TRBJ2-1; 7 bases align to TRBD1. Germline V lookup: CDR1 KGHDR, CDR2 SFDVKD. The CDR3 runs 16 residues. The ends lost 5 bases at V and 3 bases at J; junction bases unmatched: 9. In DNA form, the CDR3 reads TGTGCCACCAGTGGGGGAACCCGGGACAGCTACAATGAGCAGTTCTTC. Protein product: CATSGGTRDSYNEQFF.

In DNA, the CDR3 is TGTGCCAGCAGCTTGAACGGAGGCCTGAATCAGCCCCAGCATTTT. Its translation is CASSLNGGLNQPQHF. This chain uses TRBV5-6 with TRBJ1-5; no reliable D call. The CDR3 has 15 residues. The germline V and J ends were trimmed by 1 base and 4 bases, with 12 bases remaining between them. Per the germline V gene, CDR1 is SGHDT and CDR2 is YYEEEE.

This clone was seen a single time. The rearrangement uses TRBV11-3 and TRBJ2-2; 9 bases map to TRBD2. The J segment lost 6 bases and the V segment lost 7 bases, leaving 6 bases of the junction unmatched. The length of the CDR3 is 14 residues. CDR1 SGHNT and CDR2 YENEEA come from the germline V gene. The CDR3 DNA follows: TGTGCCAGCAAGGCAGCGGGGGGTCCCGGGGAGCTGTTTTTT. Its translation is CASKAAGGPGELFF.

This chain joins TRBV19 and TRBJ1-1, with a tentative D call TRBD1 (5 bases). Germline lookup yields CDR1 LNHDA and CDR2 SQIVND (reference sequence). The length of the CDR3 is 14 residues. With 4 bases removed from V and 1 base from J, the gap between germline ends came to 10 bases. The CDR3 sequence: CASSRSGGNTEAFF. CDR3 nucleotide sequence: TGTGCCAGTAGTAGGTCCGGGGGGAACACTGAAGCTTTCTTT.

The chain carries TRBV28 and TRBJ2-7; no clear D. This CDR3 is 16 amino acids long. Germline V gene sequence: CDR1 MDHEN, CDR2 SYDVKM. V was clipped by 5 bases and J by 0 bases, with 17 bases between them. The CDR3 nucleotides are TGTGCCAGCAGTCGGCCAGCCCGGAGTCCCTCCTACGAGCAGTACTTC. Translated, it gives CASSRPARSPSYEQYF.

The chain carries TRBV18 and TRBJ2-7; possibly TRBD2 for D (5 bases). Germline lookup yields CDR1 KGHSH and CDR2 LQKENI. The length of the CDR3 is 14 residues. V was clipped by 4 bases and J by 5 bases, with 15 bases between them. CDR3 nucleotides: TGTGCCAGCTCACGCGGTGGGAGTATACACGAGCAGTACTTC. It translates to CASSRGGSIHEQYF.

The rearrangement uses TRBV4-3 and TRBJ2-5; D not certain. This CDR3 is 13 amino acids long. The germline V and J ends were trimmed by 4 bases and 5 bases, with 11 bases remaining between them. CDR1 is LGHNA, CDR2 YSLEER, per germline. This CDR3 is CASSPNHVETQYF. CDR3 DNA sequence: TGCGCCAGCAGCCCTAATCACGTGGAGACCCAGTACTTC.

The chain carries TRBV5-8 and TRBJ2-3; weak D call: TRBD1 (5 bases). The V end was cut by 1 base, the J end by 4 bases, with 10 bases between. The CDR3 contains 14 residues. CDR1 is SGHTS and CDR2 is YDEGEE in the germline V gene. This CDR3 reads CASSLFLGADTQYF. CDR3 in DNA: TGTGCCAGCAGCTTGTTCTTAGGGGCAGATACGCAGTATTTT.

The chain carries TRBV9 and TRBJ2-1; D is uncertain. CDR1 and CDR2 from the germline V gene are SGDLS and YYNGEE. There are 14 residues in the CDR3. V lost 0 bases to trimming and J lost 5 bases, with 9 bases between them. The CDR3 DNA follows: TGTGCCAGCAGCGTAGCTGGCTCTGACAATGAGCAGTTCTTC. This codes for CASSVAGSDNEQFF.

In DNA form, the CDR3 reads TGTGCCAGCAGCTCGCGAGGGGGGACTAGCGGGAGAAATGAGCAGTTCTTC. Its protein is CASSSRGGTSGRNEQFF. V and J are TRBV7-2 and TRBJ2-1, with 14 bases that match TRBD2. Germline V gives CDR1 SGHTA, CDR2 FQGNSA. This CDR3 is 17 amino acids long. The V gene end was trimmed by 4 bases and the J gene end by 7 bases; junction bases not matched to a gene: 9.

The rearrangement uses TRBV7-9 and TRBJ1-5, with unresolved D. This CDR3 is 12 amino acids long. V was trimmed by 1 base and J by 6 bases, leaving 4 bases between them. The germline CDR1 and CDR2 sequences are SEHNR and FQNEAQ (reference sequence). The CDR3 DNA follows: TGTGCCAGCAGCTTAGGCGTTCAGCCCCAGCATTTT. This gives the protein CASSLGVQPQHF.